Listed below are T cell receptor beta chains from one sample, sequenced in a study of shared clonotypes between healthy human individuals. Assay: immunoSEQ multiplex PCR; the TCRdb copy retains only in-frame clones and omits some. The sample yields 2 million to 3 million clones, about 92% seen once. The sequenced material came from naive CD4+ T cells sorted from blood. The receptor source for this set is a man between 18 and 35 years old in good health. The CDR3 runs from the conserved cysteine through the conserved F or W. The D gene is left open where the match is weak. Expanded clones get a size class; other rows say once, few or many, or leave the size out.

d_gene | abundance | j_gene | v_gene | CDR3nt | CDR3aa
NA | NA | TRBJ1-6 | TRBV23-1 | TGCGCCAGCAGTCAATCAGGGAGTGAGGGTGTGTCCTCACCCCTCCACTTT | CASSQSGSEGVSSPLHF
TRBD2 | NA | TRBJ2-1 | TRBV9 | TGTGCCAGCAGCGTGACTAGCGCCAACTCCTACAATGAGCAGTTCTTC | CASSVTSANSYNEQFF
NA | NA | TRBJ1-1 | TRBV11-1 | TGTGCCTCGTGGACAATAATGATCGCCACTGAAGCTTTCTTT | CASWTIMIATEAFF
TRBD2 | NA | TRBJ2-1 | TRBV7-2 | TGTGCCAGCAGCCCAAGACTAGCGGGATCCTACAATGAGCAGTTCTTC | CASSPRLAGSYNEQFF
NA | NA | TRBJ2-7 | TRBV6-6 | TGTGCCAGCAGCCAAATACGGGACAGCACCGGGGGGCAGTACTTC | CASSQIRDSTGGQYF
NA | NA | TRBJ2-3 | TRBV5-8 | TGTGCCAGCAGCCCGACGGGGGATACGCAGTATTTT | CASSPTGDTQYF
NA | once | TRBJ1-1 | TRBV27 | TGTGCCAGCAGTTTATTAAGGGGCCAAAACCCTGAAGCTTTCTTT | CASSLLRGQNPEAFF
NA | NA | TRBJ2-5 | TRBV9 | TGTGCCAGCAGCGAGGGACGGGTCCAAGAGACCCAGTACTTC | CASSEGRVQETQYF
TRBD1 | NA | TRBJ1-4 | TRBV6-1 | TGTGCCAGCAGGCCTGCAGGGGGCTCTAATGAAAAACTGTTTTTT | CASRPAGGSNEKLFF
NA | NA | TRBJ2-1 | TRBV5-1 | TGCGCCAGCAGCTTAGGCAGCCAAGACCTTGGAGAGCAGTTCTTC | CASSLGSQDLGEQFF
TRBD2 | NA | TRBJ2-3 | TRBV28 | TGTGCCAGCAGTTTAGCGGGAGCGGGAGATACGCAGTATTTT | CASSLAGAGDTQYF
TRBD1 | NA | TRBJ2-7 | TRBV7-9 | TGTGCCAGCAGTCCCTCAGGAGGGACAGGGATCTACGAGCAGTACTTC | CASSPSGGTGIYEQYF
TRBD1 | NA | TRBJ1-1 | TRBV27 | TGTGCCAGCAGTTCTAACAGGGGGAACACTGAAGCTTTCTTT | CASSSNRGNTEAFF
NA | NA | TRBJ2-5 | TRBV5-6 | TGTGCCAGCAGCTTGGAGCGGGCCGCCCGGGAGACCCAGTACTTC | CASSLERAARETQYF
TRBD2 | once | TRBJ2-7 | TRBV29-1 | TGCAGCGGTTCAACGGGAGGCGAGCAGTACTTC | CSGSTGGEQYF
TRBD2 | NA | TRBJ2-3 | TRBV7-2 | TGTGCCAGCAGCTTAGGAAGTAGCGGGGCAGGCAGGAGCACAGATACGCAGTATTTT | CASSLGSSGAGRSTDTQYF
NA | NA | TRBJ1-5 | TRBV18 | TGTGCCAGCTCACCAGGGCAGGGAACTCAGCCCCAGCATTTT | CASSPGQGTQPQHF
NA | NA | TRBJ2-7 | TRBV29-1 | TGCAGCGTTGAATCGTCGAGTTACGAGCAGTACTTC | CSVESSSYEQYF
NA | NA | TRBJ2-7 | TRBV10-1 | TGCGCCAGCACGAGGTGGGAATTGTACGAGCAGTACTTC | CASTRWELYEQYF
NA | NA | TRBJ1-5 | TRBV30 | TGTGCCTGGTCTGGCCCAGGGTTGGGGAATCAGCCCCAGCATTTT | CAWSGPGLGNQPQHF
NA | few | TRBJ2-2 | TRBV30 | TGTGCCTGGACCCCGAACACCGGGGAGCTGTTTTTT | CAWTPNTGELFF
NA | NA | TRBJ2-4 | TRBV6-6 | TGTGCCAGCAGTTACAGGGAGGCGGTAGCCAAAAACATTCAGTACTTC | CASSYREAVAKNIQYF
TRBD1 | NA | TRBJ2-7 | TRBV4-1 | TGCGCCAGCAGCCCTGGACAGGGGCGGGACGAGCAGTACTTC | CASSPGQGRDEQYF
NA | NA | TRBJ2-2 | TRBV9 | TGTGCCAGCAGCTCCCTCTTCGGCGGGGAGCTGTTTTTT | CASSSLFGGELFF
NA | NA | TRBJ1-1 | TRBV5-1 | TGCGCCAGCAGCTTAAACTTCCCAGACGGCACTGAAGCTTTCTTT | CASSLNFPDGTEAFF
TRBD1 | NA | TRBJ1-5 | TRBV6-1 | TGTGCCAGCAGATTGACAGGGGCGGGCAATCAGCCCCAGCATTTT | CASRLTGAGNQPQHF
NA | NA | TRBJ1-2 | TRBV6-1 | TGTGCCAGCAGTGAATCTGGCGGCGTTATTGGCTACACCTTC | CASSESGGVIGYTF
NA | NA | TRBJ2-5 | TRBV6-6 | TGTGCCAGCAGCTCGACAAGAACGGAGACCCAGTACTTC | CASSSTRTETQYF
NA | NA | TRBJ2-1 | TRBV7-2 | TGTGCCAGCAGCCGAGTAAGTCTAGAACTAGACGTCTACAATGAGCAGTTCTTC | CASSRVSLELDVYNEQFF
NA | NA | TRBJ2-2 | TRBV28 | TGTGCCAGCAAGACGGCGAACACCGGGGAGCTGTTTTTT | CASKTANTGELFF
TRBD2 | NA | TRBJ2-5 | TRBV5-1 | TGCGCCAGCAGCTTGGGCGGGGGGCAAGAGACCCAGTACTTC | CASSLGGGQETQYF
NA | NA | TRBJ1-2 | TRBV9 | TGTGCCAGCAGCGCAGGGGCTTCGAATGGCTATGGCTACACCTTC | CASSAGASNGYGYTF
NA | NA | TRBJ1-4 | TRBV11-2 | TGTGCCAGCAGCTTAGATTTAGGTGGATATGAAAAACTGTTTTTT | CASSLDLGGYEKLFF
NA | NA | TRBJ1-1 | TRBV30 | TGTGCTTTGAGTTCGGGGGGACGGGGAACTGAAGCTTTCTTT | CALSSGGRGTEAFF
TRBD2 | NA | TRBJ2-7 | TRBV5-1 | TGCGCCAGCAGCTTGGTCGTAGCGGGAGGCTACGAGCAGTACTTC | CASSLVVAGGYEQYF
NA | NA | TRBJ2-1 | TRBV30 | TGTGCCTGGAGTACAGGGAATGAGCAGTTCTTC | CAWSTGNEQFF
NA | NA | TRBJ2-3 | TRBV25-1 | TGTGCCAGCAGTGAAAGGGGGGGCCCAGATACGCAGTATTTT | CASSERGGPDTQYF
NA | NA | TRBJ1-1 | TRBV5-1 | TGCGCCAGCAGCTCCTGGGGCGACACTGAAGCTTTCTTT | CASSSWGDTEAFF
TRBD1 | NA | TRBJ2-3 | TRBV7-2 | TGTGCCAGCAGCTACCCGGGACAGGGGCCATCAGATACGCAGTATTTT | CASSYPGQGPSDTQYF
NA | NA | TRBJ2-3 | TRBV4-3 | TGCGCCAGCAGCCTCTCCCTGGCAGATACGCAGTATTTT | CASSLSLADTQYF
TRBD2 | NA | TRBJ2-3 | TRBV9 | TGTGCCAGCAGCGGGGGACTAGCGGCTAGCACAGATACGCAGTATTTT | CASSGGLAASTDTQYF
NA | NA | TRBJ1-5 | TRBV27 | TGTGCCAGCAAGGGGGGCAGGACCCCCAATCAGCCCCAGCATTTT | CASKGGRTPNQPQHF
NA | NA | TRBJ1-5 | TRBV28 | TGTGCCAGCACCGATGGGGGAAATCAGCCCCAGCATTTT | CASTDGGNQPQHF
NA | NA | TRBJ1-3 | TRBV2 | TGTGCCAGCAGTGAGGCAGGGGCGCCTGGAAACACCATATATTTT | CASSEAGAPGNTIYF
NA | NA | TRBJ2-5 | TRBV7-2 | TGTGCCAGCAGCTTAGGGGGAAAAGAGACCCAGTACTTC | CASSLGGKETQYF
NA | NA | TRBJ2-4 | TRBV7-9 | TGTGCCAGCAGCTCGACAGGGACTTCTGACATTCAGTACTTC | CASSSTGTSDIQYF
NA | NA | TRBJ1-3 | TRBV19 | TGTGCCAGTAGTACATCCGGGCGAAACACCATATATTTT | CASSTSGRNTIYF
NA | NA | TRBJ1-1 | TRBV6-5 | TGTGCCAGCAGTTACTCGGGGCTGAACACTGAAGCTTTCTTT | CASSYSGLNTEAFF
NA | NA | TRBJ1-1 | TRBV5-4 | TGTGCCAGCAGCTTGGGGGCCAACACTGAAGCTTTCTTT | CASSLGANTEAFF
TRBD1 | NA | TRBJ1-4 | TRBV4-1 | TGCGCCAGCAGCCAGACCCAGGGGGCCAAAAATGAAAAACTGTTTTTT | CASSQTQGAKNEKLFF
NA | NA | TRBJ1-4 | TRBV10-3 | TGTGCCACCCGGACAGCAGGGAATGAAAAACTGTTTTTT | CATRTAGNEKLFF
NA | NA | TRBJ1-1 | TRBV9 | TGTGCCACCACAAAGCAGGAGAACACTGAAGCTTTCTTT | CATTKQENTEAFF
NA | once | TRBJ2-3 | TRBV19 | TGTGCCAGTACGGCCCCGGGGTGGGATACGCAGTATTTT | CASTAPGWDTQYF
TRBD2 | once | TRBJ2-1 | TRBV7-9 | TGTGCCAGCAGCCGGGGACTAGTAAGGGACGAGCAGTTCTTC | CASSRGLVRDEQFF
NA | NA | TRBJ2-3 | TRBV28 | TGTGCCAGCAAGGCCACTTTCACATCCACAGATACGCAGTATTTT | CASKATFTSTDTQYF